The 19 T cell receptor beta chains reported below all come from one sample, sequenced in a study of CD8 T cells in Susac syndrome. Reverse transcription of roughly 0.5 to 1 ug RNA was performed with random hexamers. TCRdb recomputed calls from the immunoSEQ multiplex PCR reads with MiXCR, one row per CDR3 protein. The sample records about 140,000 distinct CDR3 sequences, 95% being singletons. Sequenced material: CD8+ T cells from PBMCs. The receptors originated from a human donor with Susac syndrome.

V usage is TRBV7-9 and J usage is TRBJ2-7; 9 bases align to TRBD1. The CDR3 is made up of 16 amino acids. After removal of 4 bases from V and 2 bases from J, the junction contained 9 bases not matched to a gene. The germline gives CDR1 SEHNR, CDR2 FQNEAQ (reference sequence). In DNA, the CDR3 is TGTGCCAGCAGCTCACCGGACAGGGGAGGCACCTACGAGCAGTACTTC. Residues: CASSSPDRGGTYEQYF.

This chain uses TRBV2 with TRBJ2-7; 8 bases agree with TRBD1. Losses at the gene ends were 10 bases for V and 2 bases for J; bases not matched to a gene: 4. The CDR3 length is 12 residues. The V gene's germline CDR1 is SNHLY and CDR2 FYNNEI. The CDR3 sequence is CATGQGTYEQYF. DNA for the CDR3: TGTGCCACCGGACAGGGAACCTACGAGCAGTACTTC.

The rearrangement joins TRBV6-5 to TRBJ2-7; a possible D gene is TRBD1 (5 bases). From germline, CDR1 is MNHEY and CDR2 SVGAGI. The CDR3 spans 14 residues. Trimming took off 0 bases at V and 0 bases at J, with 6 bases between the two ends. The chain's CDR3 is CASSYSGHSYEQYF. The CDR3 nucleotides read TGTGCCAGCAGTTACTCGGGGCACTCCTACGAGCAGTACTTC.

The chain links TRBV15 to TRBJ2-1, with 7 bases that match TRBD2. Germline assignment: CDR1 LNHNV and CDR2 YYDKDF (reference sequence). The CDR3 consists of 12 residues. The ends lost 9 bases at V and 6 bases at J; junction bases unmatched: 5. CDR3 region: CATGRGGNEQFF. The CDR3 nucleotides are TGTGCCACGGGGAGGGGCGGCAATGAGCAGTTCTTC.

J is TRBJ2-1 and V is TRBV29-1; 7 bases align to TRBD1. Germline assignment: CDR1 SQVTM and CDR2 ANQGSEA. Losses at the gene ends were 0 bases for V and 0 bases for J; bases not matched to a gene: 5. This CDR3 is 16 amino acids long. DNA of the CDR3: TGCAGCGTTGAAGAAGGGGACAGTAGCTCCTACAATGAGCAGTTCTTC. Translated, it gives CSVEEGDSSSYNEQFF.

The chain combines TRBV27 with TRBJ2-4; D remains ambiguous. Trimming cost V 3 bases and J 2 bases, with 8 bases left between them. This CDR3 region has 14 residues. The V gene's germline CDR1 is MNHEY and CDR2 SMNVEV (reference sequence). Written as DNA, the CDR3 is TGTGCCAGCAGTTTGGGGATGTCCAAAAACATTCAGTACTTC. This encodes CASSLGMSKNIQYF.

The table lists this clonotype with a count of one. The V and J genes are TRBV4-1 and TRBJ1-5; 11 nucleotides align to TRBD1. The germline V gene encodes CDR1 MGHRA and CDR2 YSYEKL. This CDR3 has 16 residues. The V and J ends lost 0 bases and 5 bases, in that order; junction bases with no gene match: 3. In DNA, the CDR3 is TGCGCCAGCAGCCAAGATGGGACAGGGGGAGATCAGCCCCAGCATTTT. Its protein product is CASSQDGTGGDQPQHF.

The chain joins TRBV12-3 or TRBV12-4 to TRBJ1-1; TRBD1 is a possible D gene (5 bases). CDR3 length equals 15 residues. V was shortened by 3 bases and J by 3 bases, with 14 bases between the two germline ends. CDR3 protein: CASSFSSGGDTEAFF. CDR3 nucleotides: TGTGCCAGCAGTTTTTCATCCGGGGGGGACACTGAAGCTTTCTTT.

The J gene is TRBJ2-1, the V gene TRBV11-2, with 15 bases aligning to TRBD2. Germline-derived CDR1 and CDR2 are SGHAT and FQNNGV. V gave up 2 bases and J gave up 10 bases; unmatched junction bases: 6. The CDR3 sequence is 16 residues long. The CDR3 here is CASSLTGLAGGNEQFF. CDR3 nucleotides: TGTGCCAGCAGCTTAACGGGACTAGCGGGAGGTAACGAGCAGTTCTTC.

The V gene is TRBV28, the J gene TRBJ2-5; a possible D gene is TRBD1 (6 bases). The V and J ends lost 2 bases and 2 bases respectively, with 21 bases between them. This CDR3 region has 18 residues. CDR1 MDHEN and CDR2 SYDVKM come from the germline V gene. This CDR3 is CASSLLTTGTRIQETQYF. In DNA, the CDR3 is TGTGCCAGCAGTTTACTCACCACTGGGACAAGGATTCAAGAGACCCAGTACTTC.

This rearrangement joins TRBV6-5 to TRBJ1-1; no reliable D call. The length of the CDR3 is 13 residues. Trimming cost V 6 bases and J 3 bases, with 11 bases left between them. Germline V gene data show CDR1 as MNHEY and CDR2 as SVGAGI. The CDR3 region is CASRHQVHTEAFF. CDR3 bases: TGTGCCAGCAGGCACCAGGTTCACACTGAAGCTTTCTTT.

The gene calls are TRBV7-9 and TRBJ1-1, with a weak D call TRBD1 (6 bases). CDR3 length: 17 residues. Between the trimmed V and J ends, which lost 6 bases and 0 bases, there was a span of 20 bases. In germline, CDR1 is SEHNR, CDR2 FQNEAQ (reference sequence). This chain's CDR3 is CASRPDGGQTMNTEAFF. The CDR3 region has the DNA TGTGCCAGCAGGCCCGATGGGGGGCAAACAATGAACACTGAAGCTTTCTTT.

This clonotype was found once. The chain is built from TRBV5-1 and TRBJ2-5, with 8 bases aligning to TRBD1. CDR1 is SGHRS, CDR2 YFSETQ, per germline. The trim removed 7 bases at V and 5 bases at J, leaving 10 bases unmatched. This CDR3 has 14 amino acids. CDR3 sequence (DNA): TGCGCCAGCCTCCCAGGGGGCGAGGGTGAGACCCAGTACTTC. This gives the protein CASLPGGEGETQYF.

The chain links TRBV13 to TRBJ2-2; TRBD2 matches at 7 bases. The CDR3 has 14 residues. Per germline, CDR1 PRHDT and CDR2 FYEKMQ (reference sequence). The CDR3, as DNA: TGTGCGGGCGCGCGCCTAGCGGTTTCCGGGGAGCTGTTTTTT. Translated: CAGARLAVSGELFF.

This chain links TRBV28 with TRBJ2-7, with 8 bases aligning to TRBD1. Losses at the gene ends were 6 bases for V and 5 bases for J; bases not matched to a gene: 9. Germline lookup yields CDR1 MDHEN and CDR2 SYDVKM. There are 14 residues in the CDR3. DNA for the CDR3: TGTGCCAGCAGCCTCGACAGGGGTTACCACGAGCAGTACTTC. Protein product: CASSLDRGYHEQYF.

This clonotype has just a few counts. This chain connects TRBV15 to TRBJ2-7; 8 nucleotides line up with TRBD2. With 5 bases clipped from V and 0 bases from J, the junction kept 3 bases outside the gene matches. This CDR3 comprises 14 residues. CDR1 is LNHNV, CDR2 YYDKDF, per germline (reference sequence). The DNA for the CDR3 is TGTGCCACCAGCGGTAGCGGGGCCTCCTACGAGCAGTACTTC. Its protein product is CATSGSGASYEQYF.

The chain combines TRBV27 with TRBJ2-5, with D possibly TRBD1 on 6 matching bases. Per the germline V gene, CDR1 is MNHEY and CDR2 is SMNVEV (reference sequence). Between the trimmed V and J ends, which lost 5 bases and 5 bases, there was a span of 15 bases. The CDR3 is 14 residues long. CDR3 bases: TGTGCCAGCAGTCCAGGCGGACAGTGGGAGACCCAGTACTTC. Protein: CASSPGGQWETQYF.

The CDR3 bases are TGTGCCAGTAGTATAGATCTTTTGGGGCGTGAGCTCCTCTACGAGCAGTACTTC. Encoded protein: CASSIDLLGRELLYEQYF. The chain uses TRBV19 and TRBJ2-7; tentative D call: TRBD1 (5 bases). In germline, CDR1 is LNHDA, CDR2 SQIVND (reference sequence). The CDR3 runs to 18 residues. Trimming took off 0 bases at V and 3 bases at J, with 21 bases between the two ends.

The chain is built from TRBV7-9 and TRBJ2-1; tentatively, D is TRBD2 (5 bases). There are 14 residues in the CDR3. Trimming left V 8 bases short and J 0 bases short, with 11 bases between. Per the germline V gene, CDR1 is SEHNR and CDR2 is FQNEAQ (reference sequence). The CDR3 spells CASSQDSSYNEQFF. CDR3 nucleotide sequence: TGTGCCAGCTCGCAGGACTCCTCCTACAATGAGCAGTTCTTC.